What follows are 28 T cell receptor beta chains derived from one specimen sequenced in a study of beta chain features in type 1 diabetes. Study-level points and caveats: In every one of the four CD4+ subsets, TCRB CDR3s were moderately but significantly shorter in Type 1 diabetes patients.

These receptors have no known antigen. Sequenced material consisted of expressed TCRB transcripts (all of the isolated RNA was reverse transcribed). Produced via immunoSEQ multiplex PCR; TCRdb's table is partial and in-frame only. The sample lists 500,000 to 850,000 clones, over 11% occurring once. The material sequenced was naive CD4+ T cells from blood. The receptors were gathered from a man aged 18 to 30 with type 1 diabetes.

This clone showed up just a few times. The rearrangement links TRBV19 to TRBJ2-1, with 12 bases matching TRBD2. V was pared by 10 bases and J by 8 bases, with 9 bases of the junction left unmatched. This CDR3 has 14 amino acids. Germline lookup yields CDR1 LNHDA and CDR2 SQIVND (reference sequence). The CDR3 DNA is TGTGCCACTGCTAGCGGGAGGGCCGTGGATGAGCAGTTCTTC. This codes for CATASGRAVDEQFF.

Only a few counts were recorded for this clone. At the DNA level, this CDR3 is encoded by other sequences in the same sample as well. V and J are TRBV30 and TRBJ1-5; maybe TRBD1 (5 bases). Germline V gene lookup returns CDR1 GTSNPN and CDR2 SVGIG (reference sequence). The CDR3 covers 14 residues. Between the trimmed V and J ends, which lost 3 bases and 1 base, there was a span of 10 bases. This CDR3 is CAWSGGGSNQPQHF. Written as DNA, the CDR3 is TGTGCCTGGAGCGGCGGGGGGAGCAATCAGCCCCAGCATTTT.

To note about this clone: The junction differs from germline at one of its ends, possibly a read error. The chain uses TRBV5-8 and TRBJ2-2, with D tentatively TRBD1 (6 bases). The length of the CDR3 is 14 residues. From germline, CDR1 is SGHTS and CDR2 YDEGEE. CDR3: CASSQEDSSGELFF. CDR3 bases: TGCGCCAGCAGCCAGGAGGACAGTAGCGGGGAGCTGTTTTTT.

The V call is TRBV9, the J call TRBJ2-3; the match to TRBD2 covers 10 bases. This CDR3 has 15 residues. The V segment lost 3 bases and the J segment 1 base; nucleotides outside the gene matches: 2. Per germline, CDR1 SGDLS and CDR2 YYNGEE. The DNA of the CDR3 is TGTGCCAGCAGCGCTCTAGCGGGGGGCACAGATACGCAGTATTTT. Amino acids: CASSALAGGTDTQYF. The full variable domain, in which reference TRBV9 and TRBJ2-3 provide the parts outside the CDR3, is DSGVTQTPKHLITATGQRVTLRCSPRSGDLSVYWYQQSLDQGLQFLIQYYNGEERAKGNILERFSAQQFPDLHSELNLSSLELGDSALYFCASSALAGGTDTQYFGPGTRLTVL.

The chain combines TRBV9 with TRBJ1-1, with a possible D match to TRBD1 (6 bases). The length of the CDR3 is 14 residues. Trimming cost V 6 bases and J 3 bases, with 15 bases left between them. The germline gives CDR1 SGDLS, CDR2 YYNGEE. The CDR3 sequence is CASTPGGRDTEAFF. CDR3 DNA sequence: TGTGCCAGCACCCCGGGGGGGCGGGACACTGAAGCTTTCTTT. The full variable domain, with the rest looked up from reference TRBV9 and TRBJ1-1, is DSGVTQTPKHLITATGQRVTLRCSPRSGDLSVYWYQQSLDQGLQFLIQYYNGEERAKGNILERFSAQQFPDLHSELNLSSLELGDSALYFCASTPGGRDTEAFFGQGTRLTVV.

Only a few counts were recorded for this clone. This chain links TRBV29-1 with TRBJ2-1; no firm D call. Trimming took 6 bases from V and 5 from J, leaving 14 bases between them. CDR1 SQVTM and CDR2 ANQGSEA come from the germline V gene. The CDR3 covers 13 residues. The CDR3 DNA is TGCAGCGTGCCTATTGTAACAAACAATGAGCAGTTCTTC. This encodes CSVPIVTNNEQFF.

The genes are TRBV7-9 and TRBJ2-4, with 11 bases identical to TRBD1. Looked up from germline, CDR1 is SEHNR and CDR2 is FQNEAQ (reference sequence). Trimming removed 6 bases from V and 3 bases from J; junction bases left unmatched: 13. The CDR3 loop spans 18 amino acids. The CDR3, as DNA: TGTGCCAGCAGGATGCAACGGACAGGGGGCGAGGGCAAAAACATTCAGTACTTC. This encodes CASRMQRTGGEGKNIQYF.

This clone was detected a few times. CDR3 sequence: CASSSRTSTGKAFF. CDR3 coding DNA: TGTGCCAGCAGCTCCCGAACTTCGACAGGTAAAGCTTTCTTT. The chain links TRBV7-9 to TRBJ1-1, with a weak D call TRBD1 (6 bases). Deletions cut 4 bases from V and 9 bases from J, with 18 bases between. CDR1 and CDR2 from the germline V gene are SEHNR and FQNEAQ (reference sequence). CDR3 length: 14 amino acids.

The rearrangement joins TRBV6-1 to TRBJ2-6; D is unclear. Germline CDR1 reads MNHNS; CDR2 reads SASEGT. The CDR3 length is 13 residues. Trimming took 5 bases from V and 5 from J, leaving 7 bases between them. The CDR3 is CASSKHRANVLTF. The DNA of the CDR3 is TGTGCCAGCAGTAAACATCGGGCCAACGTCCTGACTTTC.

This chain joins TRBV15 and TRBJ1-6; possibly TRBD1 for D (6 bases). The CDR3 is 15 amino acids. CDR1 and CDR2 from the germline V gene are LNHNV and YYDKDF (reference sequence). Trimming removed 5 bases at V and 6 bases at J, with 14 bases between. Here the CDR3 DNA reads TGTGCCACCAGCTTAAGGGGCAGGGGTAATTCACCCCTCCACTTT. Amino acids: CATSLRGRGNSPLHF. The full variable domain, in which reference TRBV15 and TRBJ1-6 provide the parts outside the CDR3, is DAMVIQNPRYQVTQFGKPVTLSCSQTLNHNVMYWYQQKSSQAPKLLFHYYDKDFNNEADTPDNFQSRRPNTSFCFLDIRSPGLGDTAMYLCATSLRGRGNSPLHFGNGTRLTVT.

This clone was observed a handful of times. This chain joins TRBV13 and TRBJ2-4, with TRBD1 matching over 7 bases. This CDR3 has 14 residues. CDR1 and CDR2 (germline): PRHDT, FYEKMQ (reference sequence). Trimming removed 2 bases from V and 9 bases from J; junction bases left unmatched: 7. The CDR3 loop reads CASSLRRGRGIQYF. The CDR3 nucleotides read TGTGCCAGCAGCTTAAGAAGGGGGCGCGGCATTCAGTACTTC.

CDR3 in DNA: TGTGCCAGCAGCTTTCTCGGACAGGGCAGTGAAGCTTTCTTT. Translation: CASSFLGQGSEAFF. V usage is TRBV7-2 and J usage is TRBJ1-1, with 8 bases aligning to TRBD1. Losses at the gene ends were 3 bases for V and 7 bases for J; bases not matched to a gene: 7. The CDR3 has 14 residues. Germline assignment: CDR1 SGHTA and CDR2 FQGNSA.

This chain links TRBV6-5 with TRBJ2-7; D possibly corresponds to TRBD1 (6 bases). The V and J ends lost 2 bases and 4 bases respectively, with 15 bases between them. CDR3 length: 15 amino acids. In germline, CDR1 is MNHEY, CDR2 SVGAGI. DNA for the CDR3: TGTGCCAGCAGTTACCTCCCGACAGGATCTTACGAGCAGTACTTC. It encodes CASSYLPTGSYEQYF.

This clone was detected a few times. The chain combines TRBV7-2 with TRBJ2-7; D remains ambiguous. CDR1 and CDR2 from the germline V gene are SGHTA and FQGNSA. CDR3 length: 14 residues. V lost 8 bases and J lost 0, with 14 bases in between. The CDR3 DNA is TGTGCCAGCTCCGCAACTTCGAGCTCCTACGAGCAGTACTTC. Translation gives CASSATSSSYEQYF.

This chain connects TRBV6-1 to TRBJ2-5, with TRBD2 identical over 7 bases. Losses at the gene ends were 7 bases for V and 3 bases for J; bases not matched to a gene: 5. Germline CDR1 MNHNS, CDR2 SASEGT. The CDR3 has 13 amino acids. CDR3 sequence: CASTMTSKETQYF. For the CDR3, the DNA is TGTGCCAGCACTATGACTAGCAAAGAGACCCAGTACTTC.

J is TRBJ2-3 and V is TRBV5-4; the match to TRBD2 covers 10 bases. Trimming cost V 1 base and J 3 bases; bases outside gene matches: 2. CDR1 SGHNT and CDR2 YYREEE come from the germline V gene (reference sequence). The CDR3 length is 15 residues. This CDR3 reads CASSLTSGNTDTQYF. The CDR3 coding sequence is TGTGCCAGCAGCTTGACTAGCGGGAATACAGATACGCAGTATTTT.

This clone was counted a few times. This chain links TRBV5-1 with TRBJ2-7; D uncertain. CDR3 length: 15 amino acids. CDR1 is SGHRS and CDR2 is YFSETQ in the germline V gene. The V end was cut by 0 bases, the J end by 0 bases, with 10 bases between. In DNA, the CDR3 is TGCGCCAGCAGCTTGGGCCTCGTTAGCTCCTACGAGCAGTACTTC. It encodes CASSLGLVSSYEQYF.

The CDR3 bases are TGTGCCAGCAGCTCCTGGAGGGAACCTAATTCACCCCTCCACTTT. It encodes CASSSWREPNSPLHF. The gene calls are TRBV7-2 and TRBJ1-6; D is undetermined. The V and J ends lost 4 bases and 6 bases respectively, with 13 bases between them. The CDR3 extends over 15 amino acids. CDR1 SGHTA and CDR2 FQGNSA come from the germline V gene.

The chain recombines TRBV5-1 with TRBJ2-3; D gene uncertain. Germline lookup yields CDR1 SGHRS and CDR2 YFSETQ. V was shortened by 2 bases and J by 2 bases, with 6 bases between the two germline ends. The CDR3 covers 13 residues. The CDR3 DNA sequence: TGCGCCAGCAGCTTCACTCTCACAGATACGCAGTATTTT. This gives the protein CASSFTLTDTQYF.

This clone was counted a few times. The V gene is TRBV30, the J gene TRBJ1-3; unclear D gene. With 7 bases removed from V and 0 bases from J, the gap between germline ends came to 10 bases. CDR3 size: 13 residues. The V gene's germline CDR1 is GTSNPN and CDR2 SVGIG (reference sequence). The CDR3 sequence: CASPWGSGNTIYF. The CDR3 region has the DNA TGTGCCTCCCCTTGGGGCTCTGGAAACACCATATATTTT.

The V and J genes are TRBV5-4 and TRBJ2-7, with D perhaps TRBD2 (7 bases). The CDR3 covers 13 residues. V was cut by 4 bases and J by 10 bases, with 18 bases left in between. Germline V gene data show CDR1 as SGHNT and CDR2 as YYREEE (reference sequence). CDR3 in DNA: TGTGCCAGCAGCACTCCCGGGGGGCGGAGTCAGTACTTC. As protein: CASSTPGGRSQYF.

This clone was detected a few times. The V gene is TRBV6-5, the J gene TRBJ2-7; D may be TRBD2 (5 bases). Germline assignment: CDR1 MNHEY and CDR2 SVGAGI. V was cut by 0 bases and J by 0 bases, with 9 bases left in between. The CDR3 runs to 15 residues. The CDR3 DNA follows: TGTGCCAGCAGTTACTCTAGCGTTAGCTCCTACGAGCAGTACTTC. Its translation is CASSYSSVSSYEQYF.

This sequence joins TRBV6-5 and TRBJ2-7, with D perhaps being TRBD1 or TRBD2 (5 bases each). V shed 5 bases and J shed 0 bases, with 14 bases lying between them. Germline values: CDR1 MNHEY, CDR2 SVGAGI. The CDR3 is made up of 15 amino acids. This CDR3 is CASSPPGARSYEQYF. Written as DNA, the CDR3 is TGTGCCAGCAGTCCCCCCGGGGCCCGCTCCTACGAGCAGTACTTC.

The V and J genes are TRBV7-9 and TRBJ1-3; a possible D gene is TRBD1 (5 bases). Trimming removed 4 bases at V and 5 bases at J, with 9 bases between. The CDR3 runs to 13 residues. Germline V gene lookup returns CDR1 SEHNR and CDR2 FQNEAQ (reference sequence). The CDR3 DNA follows: TGTGCCAGCAGCTCCCCGGACAGAAACACCATATATTTT. Protein product: CASSSPDRNTIYF.

This clone was seen once. V and J are TRBV11-2 and TRBJ2-5; TRBD2 matches at 7 bases. Per the germline V gene, CDR1 is SGHAT and CDR2 is FQNNGV. V dropped 3 bases and J dropped 4; count of bases not matched to a gene: 8. This CDR3 has 15 amino acids. CDR3 amino acids: CASSLDGGRAETQYF. The CDR3 DNA is TGTGCCAGCAGCTTGGATGGAGGGAGGGCAGAGACCCAGTACTTC.

The CDR3 DNA follows: TGTGCCAGCAGTGACGGCGTTCCCCGCCCGGATACGCAGTATTTT. Protein sequence: CASSDGVPRPDTQYF. The chain employs TRBV2 and TRBJ2-3; D unclear. Germline V CDR1 and CDR2: SNHLY, FYNNEI. There are 15 residues in the CDR3. V was pared by 3 bases and J by 6 bases, with 16 bases between.

The table lists this clone with a few counts. V and J are TRBV6-5 and TRBJ1-2, with D hard to call. The CDR3 extends over 14 amino acids. CDR1 is MNHEY, CDR2 SVGAGI, per germline. Trimming took 5 bases from V and 8 from J, leaving 18 bases between them. The CDR3 here is CASSESSTGSGYTF. The CDR3 DNA sequence: TGTGCCAGCAGTGAATCCAGCACGGGAAGCGGCTACACCTTC.

The chain couples TRBV18 to TRBJ2-1; D not resolved. CDR3 length: 14 amino acids. Germline CDR1 reads KGHSH; CDR2 reads LQKENI. Trimming took 5 bases from V and 5 from J, leaving 13 bases between them. The CDR3 sequence: CASSSVPIDNEQFF. The CDR3 DNA reads as TGTGCCAGCTCATCCGTTCCTATCGACAATGAGCAGTTCTTC.